Listed below are T cell receptor beta chains from one sample, sequenced in a study of blood T cell repertoires in COVID-19. The method was immunoSEQ multiplex PCR; TCRdb's version includes in-frame clones alone and lacks a portion of them. This table holds about 300,000 clones, roughly 89% found once. Sample: peripheral blood. The source is a woman in her twenties or thirties with COVID-19, enrolled during active disease. Both conserved end residues are part of each CDR3. A D gene is named only where the DNA matches it firmly. The size entry is marked missing in some rows and otherwise reads once, few, many or a size class.

V,D,J,size,CDR3,DNA
TRBV18,NA,TRBJ2-3,NA,CASSPQGTYTQYF,TGTGCCAGCTCACCTCAGGGGACGTATACGCAGTATTTT
TRBV3-1/TRBV3-2,NA,TRBJ2-7,once,CASSQAPSEQYF,TGTGCCAGCAGCCAAGCTCCCAGCGAGCAGTACTTC
TRBV10-3,TRBD1,TRBJ2-5,NA,CAISSTGASETQYF,TGTGCCATCAGCTCAACAGGGGCGAGCGAGACCCAGTACTTC
TRBV4-3,NA,TRBJ2-2,NA,CASSQDGVAEANTGELFF,TGCGCCAGCAGCCAAGATGGGGTAGCGGAAGCGAACACCGGGGAGCTGTTTTTT
TRBV13,TRBD1,TRBJ1-1,NA,CASSRRTEGRGLDTEAFF,TGTGCCAGCAGCAGACGGACTGAGGGCAGGGGGTTGGACACTGAAGCTTTCTTT
TRBV11-3,NA,TRBJ2-7,NA,CASSLDLGRVEQYF,TGTGCCAGCAGCTTAGATCTTGGGCGAGTCGAGCAGTACTTC
TRBV6-5,NA,TRBJ1-2,NA,CASSPDRQTNYGYTF,TGTGCCAGCAGCCCCGACAGGCAGACTAACTATGGCTACACCTTC
TRBV5-1,NA,TRBJ1-5,NA,CASSLGDNLSNQPQHF,TGCGCCAGCAGCTTGGGTGACAACCTAAGCAATCAGCCCCAGCATTTT
TRBV11-2,TRBD2,TRBJ2-3,NA,CASSLVASGSTDTQYF,TGTGCCAGCAGCTTAGTCGCTAGCGGTAGCACAGATACGCAGTATTTT
TRBV9,NA,TRBJ2-3,once,CASQGPFSTDTQYF,TGTGCCAGCCAGGGTCCCTTCAGCACAGATACGCAGTATTTT
TRBV9,TRBD2,TRBJ2-3,NA,CASSVAGAGDTQYF,TGTGCCAGCAGCGTAGCGGGAGCGGGGGATACGCAGTATTTT
TRBV4-1,NA,TRBJ1-1,NA,CASSQDIPLDTATEAFF,TGCGCCAGCAGCCAAGATATCCCCCTCGACACCGCCACTGAAGCTTTCTTT
TRBV7-3,NA,TRBJ2-3,NA,CASSLGLGDFTDTQYF,TGTGCCAGCAGCTTAGGTTTAGGGGACTTCACAGATACGCAGTATTTT
TRBV5-1,TRBD1,TRBJ2-1,once,CASSLGADRGGEQFF,TGCGCCAGCAGCTTGGGAGCCGACAGGGGAGGTGAGCAGTTCTTC
TRBV11-3,NA,TRBJ1-2,NA,CASKSDSHGYTF,TGTGCCAGCAAATCAGACAGCCATGGCTACACCTTC
TRBV3-1/TRBV3-2,TRBD2,TRBJ2-5,NA,CASSQERTGLAVQETQYF,TGTGCCAGCAGCCAGGAAAGAACGGGACTAGCGGTCCAAGAGACCCAGTACTTC
TRBV19,TRBD2,TRBJ2-1,NA,CASAPGLAGSSYNEQFF,TGTGCCAGTGCCCCGGGACTAGCGGGGAGTTCCTACAATGAGCAGTTCTTC
TRBV4-2,NA,TRBJ2-3,NA,CASSQQGEVGADTQYF,TGTGCCAGCAGCCAACAGGGGGAGGTTGGGGCAGATACGCAGTATTTT
TRBV7-9,NA,TRBJ2-2,NA,CASSLELIQGLAGELFF,TGTGCCAGCAGCTTAGAACTTATCCAGGGATTGGCCGGGGAGCTGTTTTTT
TRBV29-1,NA,TRBJ2-3,once,CSVVGASADTQYF,TGCAGCGTTGTGGGGGCCTCCGCAGATACGCAGTATTTT
TRBV5-1,NA,TRBJ2-2,NA,CASSLYRNTGELFF,TGCGCCAGCAGCTTGTATAGGAACACCGGGGAGCTGTTTTTT
TRBV19,TRBD1,TRBJ2-2,NA,CASSTGQGASNTGELFF,TGTGCCAGTAGTACGGGACAGGGGGCCTCGAACACCGGGGAGCTGTTTTTT
TRBV18,NA,TRBJ1-1,NA,CASSLQTANTEAFF,TGTGCCAGCTCACTTCAGACAGCGAACACTGAAGCTTTCTTT
TRBV12-3/TRBV12-4,NA,TRBJ2-1,NA,CASRHTPGEQFF,TGTGCCAGCAGACACACCCCGGGTGAGCAGTTCTTC
TRBV6-2/TRBV6-3,NA,TRBJ2-1,once,CASSYRQRSNEQFF,TGTGCCAGCAGTTACCGGCAGAGGAGCAATGAGCAGTTCTTC
TRBV9,NA,TRBJ1-2,NA,CASSVGRGYGYTF,TGTGCCAGCAGCGTAGGCAGGGGCTATGGCTACACCTTC
TRBV7-8,NA,TRBJ1-6,few,CASSLVRGFNSPLHF,TGTGCCAGCAGCTTAGTCCGGGGATTTAATTCACCCCTCCACTTT
TRBV7-6,NA,TRBJ1-6,NA,CASSLVFAMGGRLYNSPLHF,TGTGCCAGCAGCTTAGTATTTGCGATGGGGGGAAGACTCTATAATTCACCCCTCCACTTT
TRBV19,TRBD2,TRBJ2-3,NA,CASSIAAGGPDTQYF,TGTGCCAGTAGTATAGCAGCGGGGGGCCCAGATACGCAGTATTTT
TRBV11-3,NA,TRBJ2-7,NA,CASSPGGSGYEQYF,TGTGCCAGCAGCCCAGGTGGCTCAGGGTACGAGCAGTACTTC